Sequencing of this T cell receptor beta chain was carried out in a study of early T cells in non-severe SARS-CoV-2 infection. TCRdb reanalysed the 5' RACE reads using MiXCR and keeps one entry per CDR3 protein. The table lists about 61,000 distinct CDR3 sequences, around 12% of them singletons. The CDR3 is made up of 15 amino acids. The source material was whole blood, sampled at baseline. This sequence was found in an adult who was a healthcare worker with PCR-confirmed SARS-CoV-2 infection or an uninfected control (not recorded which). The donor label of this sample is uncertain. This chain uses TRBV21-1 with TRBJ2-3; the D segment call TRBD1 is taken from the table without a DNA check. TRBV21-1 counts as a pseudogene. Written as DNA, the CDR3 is TGTGCCAGCCTGTTCCCCCAACCTCATCCAGATACGCAGTATTTT. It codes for CASLFPQPHPDTQYF.